These 8 T cell receptor beta chains were sequenced from one sample in a study of T cells in Graves' hyperthyroidism and ophthalmopathy. Using RNA transcripts as the source, TCR beta CDR3 regions were amplified. An initial round of RT-PCR targeting the TCR CDR3 relied on the HTBI primer set. TCRdb independently ran MiXCR on the multiplex PCR reads; one entry per CDR3 protein. The table has roughly 400,000 distinct CDR3 sequences, roughly 13% seen once. The specimen was blood. These receptors came from a man aged 50-60 years with Graves' ophthalmopathy.

This clonotype was found a few times. The chain couples TRBV29-1 to TRBJ2-5, with D hard to call. V was trimmed by 2 bases and J by 7 bases, leaving 11 bases between them. Germline loops: CDR1 SQVTM, CDR2 ANQGSEA. This CDR3 region has 12 residues. The CDR3: CSVETDPRTQYF. In nucleotides, the CDR3 is TGCAGCGTTGAAACAGACCCCAGGACCCAGTACTTC.

This clonotype has ten or more counts. The chain is built from TRBV5-8 and TRBJ1-5; no reliable D call. Germline CDR1 is SGHTS and CDR2 is YDEGEE. This CDR3 comprises 19 residues. V lost 3 bases, J lost 1 base, and 23 bases lay in between. The CDR3 nucleotides are TGTGCCAGCAGCTCGGACCGATTCATCCGATACCAAAGCAATCAGCCCCAGCATTTT. It encodes CASSSDRFIRYQSNQPQHF.

This clonotype was recorded many times. V usage is TRBV6-1 and J usage is TRBJ1-2; possibly TRBD1 for D (6 bases). The V end lost 5 bases, the J end lost 2 bases, and 15 bases lay between the germline ends. Germline CDR1 MNHNS, CDR2 SASEGT. CDR3 length: 15 residues. CDR3 DNA sequence: TGTGCCAGCAGTCCACAGGGTGGAGGGAACTATGGCTACACCTTC. This sequence encodes CASSPQGGGNYGYTF.

This clonotype was seen repeatedly, ten times or more. The rearrangement links TRBV30 to TRBJ2-7, with D perhaps TRBD1 (5 bases). Germline V lookup: CDR1 GTSNPN, CDR2 SVGIG (reference sequence). V was shortened by 8 bases and J by 5 bases, with 19 bases between the two germline ends. There are 13 residues in the CDR3. Here the CDR3 reads CARDQGNENEQYF. In nucleotides, the CDR3 is TGTGCCCGCGACCAGGGAAATGAGAACGAGCAGTACTTC.

This clonotype was found a few times. The chain has TRBV20-1 and TRBJ2-5; a possible D gene is TRBD1 (5 bases). Trimming left V 0 bases short and J 5 bases short, with 16 bases between. The CDR3 totals 15 residues. The germline gives CDR1 DFQATT, CDR2 SNEGSKA (reference sequence). DNA of the CDR3: TGCAGTGCTAGAGAAGGCGCCCAGGGCCGGGAGACCCAGTACTTC. Amino acid sequence: CSAREGAQGRETQYF.

Ten or more counts support this clonotype. The chain recombines TRBV12-3 or TRBV12-4 with TRBJ1-2, with 7 bases that match TRBD1. CDR3 length equals 13 residues. Trimming cost V 6 bases and J 4 bases; bases outside gene matches: 5. As DNA, the CDR3 is TGTGCCAGCAGCATTGGACAGGCCTATGGCTACACCTTC. This translates into CASSIGQAYGYTF.

This clonotype was counted between two and nine times. The chain employs TRBV5-4 and TRBJ1-1; D possibly corresponds to TRBD1 (6 bases). The V gene's germline CDR1 is SGHNT and CDR2 YYREEE (reference sequence). CDR3 length equals 13 residues. V was trimmed by 4 bases and J by 9 bases, leaving 16 bases between them. This CDR3 reads CASSVPTGFKAFF. CDR3 DNA sequence: TGTGCCAGCAGCGTCCCGACAGGTTTTAAAGCTTTCTTT.

The rearrangement links TRBV20-1 to TRBJ2-4; D possibly matches TRBD1 or TRBD2 (7 bases each). V was shortened by 6 bases and J by 0 bases, with 18 bases between the two germline ends. This CDR3 contains 16 residues. Germline V lookup: CDR1 DFQATT, CDR2 SNEGSKA (reference sequence). The CDR3 coding sequence is TGCAGTGCCCGAATTCAGGGGGGGATAGCCAAAAACATTCAGTACTTC. Translation: CSARIQGGIAKNIQYF.